The 10 T cell receptor beta chains reported below all come from one sample, sequenced in a study of CD8 T cells in ankylosing spondylitis. TCRdb fed the 5' RACE reads into MiXCR, producing one record per CDR3 protein. Of 150,000 or so distinct CDR3 sequences in the sample, around 18% are singletons; the top ten hold roughly 7.7%. Sequencing was done on a sample of blood, either unsorted or a sorted T cell fraction (not recorded which). These receptors originate from a male donor with ankylosing spondylitis or in good health (not recorded which).

V and J are TRBV7-4 and TRBJ1-5, with D possibly matching TRBD1 (6 bases). V lost 1 base to trimming and J lost 5 bases, with 12 bases between them. The CDR3 has 15 residues. CDR1 is SGHVT, CDR2 SQSDAQ, per germline. The CDR3 bases are TGTGCCAGCAGCTTAGATGGACAGCCCGATCAGCCCCAGCATTTT. Protein: CASSLDGQPDQPQHF.

This clonotype was counted many times. The V gene is TRBV5-1, the J gene TRBJ1-2; D is undetermined. Germline V gives CDR1 SGHRS, CDR2 YFSETQ. V dropped 3 bases and J dropped 0 bases, with 6 bases sitting between them. This CDR3 contains 13 residues. CDR3 sequence reads: CASSSDPNYGYTF. CDR3 nucleotide sequence: TGCGCCAGCAGCTCGGACCCTAACTATGGCTACACCTTC.

This clonotype has a count of ten or more. The chain is built from TRBV29-1 and TRBJ2-7; 8 bases are a match to TRBD2. The CDR3 loop spans 14 amino acids. Germline CDR1 is SQVTM and CDR2 is ANQGSEA. V lost 6 bases and J lost 0; bases outside the gene matches: 7. Here the CDR3 DNA reads TGCAGCGTATCGACTAGCGCGAGCTCCTACGAGCAGTACTTC. Its protein is CSVSTSASSYEQYF.

This clonotype was observed many times. The chain links TRBV29-1 to TRBJ2-1; 9 nucleotides agree with TRBD2. V trimming: 6 bases; J trimming: 9 bases; junction bases outside the gene matches: 12. Germline V gives CDR1 SQVTM, CDR2 ANQGSEA. The CDR3 consists of 14 residues. The DNA of the CDR3 is TGCAGCGTCTCGATAAGCGGGAGGATTATTGAGCAGTTCTTC. Its protein product is CSVSISGRIIEQFF.

In its sample, this clonotype was seen a few times. This CDR3 reads CASSIRGVGTEAFF. The DNA for the CDR3 is TGTGCCAGCAGCATCAGGGGAGTGGGGACTGAAGCTTTCTTT. The V and J genes are TRBV9 and TRBJ1-1; D possibly corresponds to TRBD1 (6 bases). V lost 4 bases to trimming and J lost 5 bases, with 15 bases between them. Germline CDR1 SGDLS, CDR2 YYNGEE. The CDR3 totals 14 residues.

The sample holds many counts of this clonotype. The chain recombines TRBV5-1 with TRBJ2-3; 8 nucleotides line up with TRBD2. In germline, CDR1 is SGHRS, CDR2 YFSETQ. With 4 bases clipped from V and 6 bases from J, the junction kept 16 bases outside the gene matches. CDR3 length equals 17 residues. For the CDR3, the DNA is TGCGCCAGCAGCCCCCGGGGACTAGGTCGGCAATCTGATACGCAGTATTTT. Amino acid sequence: CASSPRGLGRQSDTQYF. Full variable domain (missing parts from reference TRBV5-1 and TRBJ2-3): KAGVTQTPRYLIKTRGQQVTLSCSPISGHRSVSWYQQTPGQGLQFLFEYFSETQRNKGNFPGRFSGRQFSNSRSEMNVSTLELGDSALYLCASSPRGLGRQSDTQYFGPGTRLTVL.

The table lists this clonotype with a few counts. The V and J genes are TRBV11-1 and TRBJ2-4; 7 positions match TRBD2. This CDR3 has 18 amino acids. V lost 2 bases to trimming and J lost 1 base; unmatched junction nucleotides: 11. The V gene's germline CDR1 is SGHAT and CDR2 FQDESV (reference sequence). The CDR3 bases are TGTGCCAGCAGCTTAAGAAGTTCGGGCGGGAGTGCCAAAAACATTCAGTACTTC. Encoded protein: CASSLRSSGGSAKNIQYF. Full variable domain (missing parts from reference TRBV11-1 and TRBJ2-4): EAEVAQSPRYKITEKSQAVAFWCDPISGHATLYWYRQILGQGPELLVQFQDESVVDDSQLPKDRFSAERLKGVDSTLKIQPAELGDSAMYLCASSLRSSGGSAKNIQYFGAGTRLSVL.

The chain recombines TRBV5-4 with TRBJ2-7; TRBD1 agrees at 9 bases. CDR1 and CDR2 (germline): SGHNT, YYREEE (reference sequence). The CDR3 consists of 15 residues. With 2 bases clipped from V and 4 bases from J, the junction kept 7 bases outside the gene matches. The CDR3 is CASSFPGQGRYEQYF. The CDR3 nucleotides read TGTGCCAGCAGCTTTCCGGGACAGGGCCGATACGAGCAGTACTTC.

The chain joins TRBV6-2 or TRBV6-3 to TRBJ2-7, with 8 positions matching TRBD2. Germline V lookup: CDR1 MNHEY, CDR2 SVGEGT. The CDR3 runs 11 residues. J was trimmed by 3 bases and V by 9 bases; bases with no gene match: 1. CDR3 in amino acids: CASTSGYEQYF. DNA for the CDR3: TGTGCCAGTACTAGCGGCTACGAGCAGTACTTC.

V gene TRBV7-2 combines with J gene TRBJ2-7, with 8 bases that match TRBD2. Trimming took 5 bases from V and 3 from J; bases not matched to a gene: 6. Per the germline V gene, CDR1 is SGHTA and CDR2 is FQGNSA. The CDR3 length is 14 residues. DNA for the CDR3: TGTGCCAGCAGCGCTACTGGGACTAGCTACGAGCAGTACTTC. It encodes CASSATGTSYEQYF.